These T cell receptor beta chains were read from a single sample in a study of blood T cells in healthy people across ages. TCRdb redid the calling of the 5' RACE reads with MiXCR, one entry per CDR3 protein. The profile shows fewer than 2 million distinct CDR3 sequences, about 39% of them singletons. Input material: blood. These receptor sequences come from a human donor in good health. Both conserved end residues are part of each CDR3. D genes are given only for firm matches. Not all rows give a size; the values are once, few, many and, for expanded clones, a class.

TRBJ2-1	.	TRBV19	.	CASTPGLNSYNEQFF	TGTGCCAGTACCCCAGGACTGAACTCCTACAATGAGCAGTTCTTC
TRBJ2-3	few	TRBV20-1	TRBD2	CSASGGRSTDTQYF	TGCAGTGCTAGCGGCGGGAGGAGCACAGATACGCAGTATTTT
TRBJ1-2	.	TRBV5-1	.	CASSFALSQGDYGYTF	TGCGCCAGCAGCTTTGCGTTATCACAGGGCGACTATGGCTACACCTTC
TRBJ1-4	.	TRBV4-1	.	CASSLFAGRGKVETNEKLFF	TGCGCCAGCAGCCTCTTCGCGGGTAGGGGGAAGGTGGAAACTAATGAAAAACTGTTTTTT
TRBJ1-2	.	TRBV29-1	.	CSVENPWIGEETANYGYTF	TGCAGCGTTGAAAACCCTTGGATAGGGGAAGAAACCGCTAACTATGGCTACACCTTC
TRBJ2-1	.	TRBV10-3	TRBD2	CAISESGSSYNEQFF	TGTGCCATCAGTGAAAGCGGGAGCTCCTACAATGAGCAGTTCTTC
TRBJ1-1	few	TRBV27	TRBD1	CASKAGQGANTEAFF	TGTGCCAGCAAAGCGGGACAGGGGGCGAACACTGAAGCTTTCTTT
TRBJ2-7	.	TRBV25-1	.	CASSRGTLLTYEQYF	TGTGCCAGCAGTCGAGGGACACTGCTAACCTACGAGCAGTACTTC
TRBJ1-2	.	TRBV11-2	.	CASSLSEGDFYGYTF	TGTGCCAGCAGCTTGAGCGAGGGTGATTTCTATGGCTACACCTTC
TRBJ2-1	.	TRBV9	.	CASSVERGGMVFLNEQFF	TGTGCCAGCAGCGTAGAGAGGGGGGGTATGGTTTTTCTAAATGAGCAGTTCTTC
TRBJ1-2	.	TRBV4-2	TRBD1	CASSQDFLGTGGPYGYTF	TGTGCCAGCAGCCAAGATTTTCTGGGGACAGGGGGACCATATGGCTACACCTTC
TRBJ2-1	few	TRBV20-1	.	CSATKAVYNEQFF	TGCAGTGCTACGAAGGCAGTTTACAATGAGCAGTTCTTC
TRBJ2-7	.	TRBV10-3	.	CAVSLAGRGVNSYEQYF	TGTGCCGTCAGTCTGGCCGGGAGAGGGGTGAACTCCTACGAGCAGTACTTC
TRBJ1-1	.	TRBV4-2	.	CASSQTSGANTEAFF	TGTGCCAGCAGCCAAACCTCTGGGGCGAACACTGAAGCTTTCTTT
TRBJ2-1	.	TRBV12-3/TRBV12-4	TRBD2	CASSLASGMWEQFF	TGTGCCAGCAGTTTGGCTAGCGGGATGTGGGAGCAGTTCTTC
TRBJ2-1	.	TRBV5-1	.	CASSSHGSLEQFF	TGCGCCAGCAGCTCACATGGGTCCCTCGAGCAGTTCTTC
TRBJ2-1	.	TRBV20-1	.	CSAAGFYDMGSEQFF	TGCAGTGCTGCCGGATTTTATGACATGGGCAGTGAGCAGTTCTTC
TRBJ2-6	.	TRBV27	.	CAGSGGSGANILTF	TGTGCCGGCAGTGGGGGGTCTGGGGCCAACATCCTGACTTTC
TRBJ2-6	.	TRBV10-3	.	CAISFVRGKSGANVLTF	TGTGCCATCAGTTTTGTCAGGGGAAAATCTGGGGCCAACGTCCTGACTTTC
TRBJ2-7	.	TRBV28	TRBD1	CAAPLGQAFDEQYF	TGTGCAGCTCCTCTGGGACAGGCGTTCGACGAGCAGTACTTC
TRBJ1-2	.	TRBV20-1	.	CSASWGGDYGYTF	TGCAGTGCTAGCTGGGGGGGGGACTATGGCTACACCTTC
TRBJ2-3	few	TRBV7-3	TRBD2	CASSPYGGGYTDTQYF	TGTGCCAGCAGCCCCTACGGCGGGGGATACACAGATACGCAGTATTTT
TRBJ2-7	.	TRBV7-9	.	CASSLGGSKTYEQYF	TGTGCCAGCAGCTTAGGCGGCAGTAAAACCTACGAGCAGTACTTC
TRBJ2-7	.	TRBV4-3	.	CAGSARTGMWYEQYF	TGCGCCGGCAGCGCGCGAACAGGGATGTGGTACGAGCAGTACTTC
TRBJ2-7	.	TRBV6-6	.	CASSSSDPYEQYF	TGTGCCAGCAGTTCGTCGGACCCCTACGAGCAGTACTTC
TRBJ1-5	.	TRBV5-1	.	CASSLAGVGSNQPQHF	TGCGCCAGCAGCTTGGCCGGGGTTGGGAGCAATCAGCCCCAGCATTTT
TRBJ2-6	few	TRBV7-3	.	CASSPKGEPSGANVLTF	TGTGCCAGCAGCCCAAAGGGGGAACCCTCTGGGGCCAACGTCCTGACTTTC
TRBJ1-1	.	TRBV4-3	.	CASSSAQTNTEAFF	TGCGCCAGCAGCTCCGCCCAAACGAACACTGAAGCTTTCTTT
TRBJ1-1	.	TRBV12-5	.	CASGLDTYTEAFF	TGTGCTAGTGGTTTGGACACCTACACTGAAGCTTTCTTT
TRBJ2-5	.	TRBV7-2	.	CAGSLFPGVGETQYF	TGTGCCGGCAGCTTATTCCCGGGAGTAGGAGAGACCCAGTACTTC
TRBJ1-5	.	TRBV19	.	CASSPLGRGNQPQHF	TGTGCCAGTAGTCCTCTGGGTAGGGGCAATCAGCCCCAGCATTTT
TRBJ2-4	.	TRBV21-1	.	CASSKVKVSQYF	TGTGCCAGCAGCAAGGTCAAGGTTTCCCAGTACTTC
TRBJ1-4	few	TRBV29-1	.	CSVALGEKLFF	TGCAGCGTTGCTTTGGGTGAAAAACTGTTTTTT
TRBJ2-3	once	TRBV29-1	.	CSVARDTQYF	TGCAGCGTTGCGAGAGATACGCAGTATTTT
TRBJ2-6	.	TRBV7-9	TRBD1	CASSPRRQGVRLSGANVLTF	TGTGCCAGCAGCCCGCGGAGGCAGGGGGTACGGCTCTCTGGGGCCAACGTCCTGACTTTC
TRBJ1-5	.	TRBV7-8	.	CASSLTQAGQPQHF	TGTGCCAGCAGCTTGACCCAGGCTGGTCAGCCCCAGCATTTT
TRBJ1-2	.	TRBV20-1	.	CSARRASDNYGYTF	TGCAGTGCTAGAAGAGCTTCCGATAACTATGGCTACACCTTC
TRBJ2-5	.	TRBV3-1	TRBD2	CASSQDSTSGGETQYF	TGTGCCAGCAGCCAAGATAGTACTAGCGGGGGGGAGACCCAGTACTTC
TRBJ2-1	.	TRBV28	TRBD2	CASRGGWYNEQFF	TGTGCCAGCAGGGGAGGGTGGTACAATGAGCAGTTCTTC
TRBJ2-1	few	TRBV6-2/TRBV6-3	TRBD2	CASSYQPGGISYEQFF	TGTGCCAGCAGTTACCAACCGGGGGGTATATCTTATGAGCAGTTCTTC
TRBJ1-5	.	TRBV4-2	.	CAGSLTSNQPQHF	TGTGCCGGCAGCTTGACTAGCAATCAGCCCCAGCATTTT
TRBJ2-5	.	TRBV20-1	.	CSVYSPDTQETQYF	TGCAGTGTCTATTCCCCGGATACTCAAGAGACCCAGTACTTC
TRBJ2-4	few	TRBV5-1	.	CASSLSLGGQAKNIQYF	TGCGCCAGCAGCTTGTCGCTGGGGGGGCAAGCCAAAAACATTCAGTACTTC
TRBJ2-1	.	TRBV29-1	.	CSVVPNEGVDEQFF	TGCAGCGTTGTGCCTAATGAGGGCGTCGATGAGCAGTTCTTC
TRBJ1-5	few	TRBV28	.	CASDPHDSNQPQHF	TGTGCCAGCGATCCCCACGATAGCAATCAGCCCCAGCATTTT